This T cell receptor (beta chain) was captured by sequencing in a study of cytomegalovirus exposure and HLA in healthy donors. Points from the study as a whole: The study listed some 160 cytomegalovirus-associated TCR beta chains. Sequences of the TCR beta chain were said to predict the HLA-A and HLA-B alleles of most subjects accurately.

CDR3 length: 14 residues. J lost 5 bases, V lost 6 bases, and 4 bases had no gene match. CDR1 and CDR2 (germline): MNHEY, SVGAGI. This clone was found once. Its antigen is currently unknown. The PCR ran on 60 Vbeta and 13 Jbeta primers. The repertoire was sequenced with immunoSEQ multiplex PCR; TCRdb's copy has only in-frame clones and lacks some. The data contain roughly 190,000 clones, more than 65% of them singletons. The chain uses TRBV6-5 and TRBJ1-5; 10 bases match TRBD1. Sequenced material: PBMCs. The clonotype was recovered from a girl between 5 and 17 years old in good health and CMV-seropositive. The CDR3 loop is CASRPGTGDQPQHF. In DNA, the CDR3 is TGTGCCAGCAGACCCGGGACAGGGGATCAGCCCCAGCATTTT.